Each of the 8 T cell receptor beta chains below was sequenced from the same sample in a study of long-term antiretroviral therapy in people with HIV. The authors ran the immunoSEQ assay, v3.0, at survey level. Libraries were prepared by immunoSEQ multiplex PCR; TCRdb keeps only in-frame clonotypes and omits some of them. The sample carries 30,000 or so clones, approximately 72% recorded once. Material: unsorted PBMCs, obtained 3 years after starting antiretroviral therapy. The receptors were sampled from a man aged 50-60 years with HIV.

The chain has TRBV15 and TRBJ1-5; 8 nucleotides line up with TRBD1. Germline V lookup: CDR1 LNHNV, CDR2 YYDKDF (reference sequence). The CDR3 loop spans 15 amino acids. The V and J ends lost 1 base and 7 bases, in that order; junction bases with no gene match: 6. CDR3 in amino acids: CATSRVTGGGQPQHF. In nucleotides, the CDR3 is TGTGCCACCAGCAGAGTCACAGGGGGTGGGCAGCCCCAGCATTTT.

This chain links TRBV19 with TRBJ1-5; D unresolved. Trimming took 3 bases from V and 4 from J, leaving 10 bases between them. The germline V gene has CDR1 LNHDA and CDR2 SQIVND (reference sequence). The CDR3 loop spans 14 amino acids. The CDR3 DNA follows: TGTGCCAGTAGTATGGGTTTGAGGAATCAGCCCCAGCATTTT. Encoded protein: CASSMGLRNQPQHF.

V is TRBV5-1 and J is TRBJ2-3; D unresolved. V gave up 0 bases and J gave up 1 base, with 6 bases separating them. In germline, CDR1 is SGHRS, CDR2 YFSETQ. The CDR3 runs 14 residues. The CDR3 bases are TGCGCCAGCAGCTTGGCTCAGGGCACAGATACGCAGTATTTT. Its protein product is CASSLAQGTDTQYF.

This clone has only a few counts. The chain is built from TRBV2 and TRBJ2-5; possibly TRBD2 for D (5 bases). This CDR3 contains 12 residues. Trimming pared 1 base from V and 5 bases from J, leaving 5 bases between. Germline V gene lookup returns CDR1 SNHLY and CDR2 FYNNEI. CDR3 protein: CASSEGRETQYF. CDR3 in DNA: TGTGCCAGCAGTGAAGGGAGGGAGACCCAGTACTTC.

The chain uses TRBV6-1 and TRBJ2-5; 8 positions match TRBD2. This CDR3 region has 17 residues. V lost 2 bases, J lost 5 bases, and 13 bases stayed unmatched. Per germline, CDR1 MNHNS and CDR2 SASEGT. CDR3 sequence (DNA): TGTGCCAGCAGTGAACTCTCTTTAGCGGGGAGGGTGGAGACCCAGTACTTC. Its translation is CASSELSLAGRVETQYF.

The chain recombines TRBV7-9 with TRBJ2-5; 7 nucleotides agree with TRBD1. V lost 4 bases and J lost 4; bases outside the gene matches: 0. Germline V gene lookup returns CDR1 SEHNR and CDR2 FQNEAQ (reference sequence). The CDR3 has 12 residues. CDR3 sequence (DNA): TGTGCCAGCAGCTGGGACAGAGAGACCCAGTACTTC. As protein: CASSWDRETQYF. Full variable domain (remainder filled in from reference TRBV7-9 and TRBJ2-5): DTGVSQNPRHKITKRGQNVTFRCDPISEHNRLYWYRQTLGQGPEFLTYFQNEAQLEKSRLLSDRFSAERPKGSFSTLEIQRTEQGDSAMYLCASSWDRETQYFGPGTRLLVL.

The rearrangement links TRBV2 to TRBJ1-2, with 7 bases fitting TRBD1. This CDR3 has 14 residues. J lost 4 bases, V lost 7 bases, and 9 bases had no gene match. CDR1 is SNHLY and CDR2 is FYNNEI in the germline V gene. The CDR3 coding sequence is TGTGCCAGCATTAGAGACAGGGAGGGCTATGGCTACACCTTC. Translating it yields CASIRDREGYGYTF.

This sequence joins TRBV6-1 and TRBJ1-2; the match to TRBD1 covers 9 bases. The CDR3 is 15 residues long. V dropped 6 bases and J dropped 2; count of bases not matched to a gene: 7. CDR1 and CDR2 from the germline V gene are MNHNS and SASEGT. The CDR3, as DNA: TGTGCCAGCAGGACAGGGGGAGGGTCGAACTATGGCTACACCTTC. The encoded protein is CASRTGGGSNYGYTF.